A single sample gave rise to the 27 T cell receptor beta chains below, sequenced in a study of T-cell memory formation after mild COVID-19. TCRdb independently ran MiXCR on the 5' RACE reads; one entry per CDR3 protein. Among 250,000 to 300,000 distinct CDR3 sequences, roughly 17% were seen once, and the ten largest hold 23%. The sample consisted of PBMCs or a T cell subset sorted from them (not recorded which). The receptors were sampled from a man between 18 and 29 years old who had mild COVID-19 (a few samples of this study predate the infection). Cell type and time point are not known.

This clonotype has a handful of counts. This chain connects TRBV12-5 to TRBJ2-7; 9 nucleotides match TRBD1. Germline-derived CDR1 and CDR2 are LGHNT and FRNRAP. There are 14 residues in the CDR3. With 7 bases clipped from V and 5 bases from J, the junction kept 9 bases outside the gene matches. This CDR3 reads CASARTGGRDEQYF. The CDR3 DNA is TGTGCTAGTGCCCGTACAGGGGGCCGGGACGAGCAGTACTTC.

The chain joins TRBV20-1 to TRBJ2-1; 13 positions match TRBD2. Germline loops: CDR1 DFQATT, CDR2 SNEGSKA (reference sequence). There are 15 residues in the CDR3. The ends lost 5 bases at V and 3 bases at J; junction bases unmatched: 4. The DNA for the CDR3 is TGCAGTGCTGCCGGACTAGCGGGGGTCTACAATGAGCAGTTCTTC. As protein: CSAAGLAGVYNEQFF.

The chain employs TRBV6-6 and TRBJ2-5, with 10 positions matching TRBD2. Trimming cost V 2 bases and J 4 bases; bases outside gene matches: 4. The CDR3 is made up of 15 amino acids. Germline V lookup: CDR1 MNHNY, CDR2 SVGAGI (reference sequence). The CDR3 reads CASSYGAGGRETQYF. Written as DNA, the CDR3 is TGTGCCAGCAGTTACGGAGCGGGGGGGCGAGAGACCCAGTACTTC.

The gene calls are TRBV18 and TRBJ2-1; 7 nucleotides agree with TRBD1. There are 15 residues in the CDR3. The germline gives CDR1 KGHSH, CDR2 LQKENI. V lost 6 bases and J lost 2; bases outside the gene matches: 7. The CDR3 sequence is CASSHDRVPYNEQFF. CDR3 bases: TGTGCCAGCTCGCATGACAGGGTTCCCTACAATGAGCAGTTCTTC.

The V call is TRBV11-2, the J call TRBJ2-7; 9 nucleotides match TRBD1. V lost 4 bases to trimming and J lost 2 bases; unmatched junction nucleotides: 6. The CDR3 runs to 15 residues. CDR1 and CDR2 from the germline V gene are SGHAT and FQNNGV. CDR3 region: CASSSPRDRAYEQYF. Here the CDR3 DNA reads TGTGCCAGCAGCTCACCCCGGGACAGGGCCTACGAGCAGTACTTC.

The gene calls are TRBV5-1 and TRBJ2-7, with 9 positions matching TRBD2. J was trimmed by 3 bases and V by 0 bases; bases with no gene match: 4. Per the germline V gene, CDR1 is SGHRS and CDR2 is YFSETQ. CDR3 length: 15 amino acids. Here the CDR3 reads CASSLGLADIYEQYF. The CDR3, as DNA: TGCGCCAGCAGCTTGGGACTAGCGGACATCTACGAGCAGTACTTC.

This clonotype was detected many times. This chain links TRBV18 with TRBJ2-7, with D tentatively TRBD1 (7 bases). V was cut by 6 bases and J by 12 bases, with 18 bases left in between. The CDR3 runs 12 residues. The V gene's germline CDR1 is KGHSH and CDR2 LQKENI. The CDR3 region has the DNA TGTGCCAGCTCTTCCCAAGGAGGGACAGCGTACGTC. Its protein is CASSSQGGTAYV.

A few counts support this clonotype. The V gene is TRBV28, the J gene TRBJ2-5, with D tentatively TRBD1 (6 bases). Trimming stripped 5 bases from V and 5 bases from J, with 15 bases between. The germline V gene has CDR1 MDHEN and CDR2 SYDVKM. This CDR3 has 14 residues. The CDR3: CASSLPLRGETQYF. In DNA form, the CDR3 reads TGTGCCAGCAGTCTGCCGCTCAGGGGTGAGACCCAGTACTTC.

CDR3 bases: TGTGCCAGCAGCTTAGTAGGGTGGGCTTTCTTT. This gives the protein CASSLVGWAFF. V gene TRBV11-2 combines with J gene TRBJ1-1; no definite D call. The germline V and J ends were trimmed by 1 base and 11 bases, with 8 bases remaining between them. The CDR3 contains 11 residues. Germline assignment: CDR1 SGHAT and CDR2 FQNNGV.

This clonotype was picked up a small number of times. The rearrangement links TRBV28 to TRBJ2-5; 9 nucleotides agree with TRBD2. J lost 5 bases, V lost 2 bases, and 6 bases had no gene match. The germline V gene has CDR1 MDHEN and CDR2 SYDVKM. The CDR3 extends over 15 amino acids. The CDR3 DNA follows: TGTGCCAGCAGTTTAGCGGGGGGGCCAGGGGAGACCCAGTACTTC. This sequence encodes CASSLAGGPGETQYF.

This clonotype was observed a handful of times. The rearrangement uses TRBV15 and TRBJ2-1, with 15 positions matching TRBD2. This CDR3 comprises 18 residues. The V gene's germline CDR1 is LNHNV and CDR2 YYDKDF (reference sequence). V gave up 0 bases and J gave up 9 bases; unmatched junction bases: 9. CDR3 DNA: TGTGCCACCAGCAGAGATCCTCCGGGACTAGCGGGGGGAGCTGAGCAGTTCTTC. Translated: CATSRDPPGLAGGAEQFF.

The chain's CDR3 is CASSREVGVGYTF. For the CDR3, the DNA is TGCGCCAGCAGCCGGGAGGTTGGCGTTGGCTACACCTTC. The chain has TRBV4-3 and TRBJ1-2; D gene uncertain. The CDR3 length is 13 residues. Germline CDR1 reads LGHNA; CDR2 reads YSLEER. V was cut by 4 bases and J by 7 bases, with 13 bases left in between.

This clonotype was detected only a few times. The gene calls are TRBV9 and TRBJ2-6; maybe TRBD2 (5 bases). Trimming removed 4 bases from V and 1 base from J, with 6 bases in between. Germline V gives CDR1 SGDLS, CDR2 YYNGEE. This CDR3 spans 14 amino acids. The CDR3 sequence is CASSRESGANVLTF. CDR3 coding DNA: TGTGCCAGCAGCCGGGAATCTGGGGCCAACGTCCTGACTTTC.

The rearrangement joins TRBV4-1 to TRBJ2-7; D unresolved. Trimming removed 5 bases at V and 1 base at J, with 18 bases between. Germline V gene sequence: CDR1 MGHRA, CDR2 YSYEKL. CDR3 length: 16 amino acids. CDR3 region: CASSSYGLTTSYEQYF. The DNA for the CDR3 is TGCGCCAGCAGCAGTTATGGGCTTACGACGTCCTACGAGCAGTACTTC.

The chain recombines TRBV7-9 with TRBJ2-5; D possibly corresponds to TRBD2 (6 bases). V was shortened by 5 bases and J by 9 bases, with 13 bases between the two germline ends. Germline-derived CDR1 and CDR2 are SEHNR and FQNEAQ (reference sequence). CDR3 size: 12 residues. The CDR3 spells CASSHGGEAQYF. The CDR3 nucleotides are TGTGCCAGCAGCCACGGCGGGGAGGCCCAGTACTTC. The full variable domain, its missing parts supplied by reference TRBV7-9 and TRBJ2-5, is DTGVSQNPRHKITKRGQNVTFRCDPISEHNRLYWYRQTLGQGPEFLTYFQNEAQLEKSRLLSDRFSAERPKGSFSTLEIQRTEQGDSAMYLCASSHGGEAQYFGPGTRLLVL.

The genes are TRBV9 and TRBJ2-4, with 10 positions matching TRBD1. CDR3 size: 18 residues. Trimming took 4 bases from V and 0 from J; bases not matched to a gene: 10. Germline V lookup: CDR1 SGDLS, CDR2 YYNGEE. DNA for the CDR3: TGTGCCAGCAGCTCGCCCCGGGACAGGGGTCTAGCCAAAAACATTCAGTACTTC. Translated: CASSSPRDRGLAKNIQYF.

This clonotype showed up just a few times. V usage is TRBV5-1 and J usage is TRBJ2-3, with TRBD2 as a possible D gene (5 bases). The CDR3 spans 19 residues. Trimming cost V 4 bases and J 5 bases, with 29 bases left between them. The germline CDR1 and CDR2 sequences are SGHRS and YFSETQ. The CDR3 DNA follows: TGCGCCAGCAGCCGGATGGGTGCAGGTCGCGACTATAGTGGAGATACGCAGTATTTT. It translates to CASSRMGAGRDYSGDTQYF.

The chain links TRBV3-1 to TRBJ2-1, with 9 positions matching TRBD1. Germline CDR1 reads LGHDT; CDR2 reads YNNKEL (reference sequence). The CDR3 extends over 15 amino acids. With 4 bases clipped from V and 10 bases from J, the junction kept 11 bases outside the gene matches. CDR3 residues: CASSPGTGHVLEQFF. In DNA form, the CDR3 reads TGTGCCAGCAGCCCAGGGACAGGGCATGTTCTAGAGCAGTTCTTC.

This chain connects TRBV6-2 or TRBV6-3 to TRBJ2-1; 8 bases align to TRBD2. The CDR3 is made up of 18 amino acids. The V gene end was trimmed by 2 bases and the J gene end by 9 bases; junction bases not matched to a gene: 18. CDR1 MNHEY and CDR2 SVGEGT come from the germline V gene. The CDR3 region is CASSYRAPRGLDRSEQFF. CDR3 DNA: TGTGCCAGCAGTTACCGAGCCCCACGGGGACTAGATCGGAGTGAGCAGTTCTTC.

This clonotype was counted a few times. The rearrangement links TRBV21-1 to TRBJ2-7; no DNA check was done on the table's D call, TRBD1. TRBV21-1 constitutes a pseudogene. The CDR3 is 14 amino acids. The CDR3 DNA sequence: TGTGCCAGCACCTTGACAGGGGTAATCTACGAGCAGTACTTC. Translated, it gives CASTLTGVIYEQYF.

The chain is built from TRBV20-1 and TRBJ1-5; tentatively, D is TRBD1 (5 bases). Germline CDR1 and CDR2: DFQATT and SNEGSKA (reference sequence). V was pared by 4 bases and J by 5 bases, with 15 bases between. CDR3 length equals 14 residues. The CDR3 DNA is TGCAGTGCTACACATAAGGGGATGGATCAGCCCCAGCATTTT. Translating it yields CSATHKGMDQPQHF.

There are a few counts of this clonotype. J is TRBJ2-3 and V is TRBV6-5; D gene unclear. Germline CDR1 and CDR2: MNHEY and SVGAGI. V gave up 6 bases and J gave up 2 bases, with 12 bases separating them. The CDR3 is 14 residues long. CDR3: CASSLGYATDTQYF. CDR3 nucleotide sequence: TGTGCCAGCAGCCTCGGGTACGCCACAGATACGCAGTATTTT.

This chain uses TRBV29-1 with TRBJ1-2, with D possibly TRBD1 on 5 matching bases. The V end lost 7 bases, the J end lost 1 base, and 7 bases lay between the germline ends. The CDR3 spans 11 residues. Germline assignment: CDR1 SQVTM and CDR2 ANQGSEA. The CDR3 coding sequence is TGCAGCGCCCAGGGTAACTATGGCTACACCTTC. Its translation: CSAQGNYGYTF.

V usage is TRBV7-9 and J usage is TRBJ2-1; D possibly corresponds to TRBD1 (5 bases). This CDR3 has 19 residues. Looked up from germline, CDR1 is SEHNR and CDR2 is FQNEAQ (reference sequence). Trimming pared 5 bases from V and 0 bases from J, leaving 23 bases between. Here the CDR3 reads CASSRMFVGASSSYNEQFF. Written as DNA, the CDR3 is TGTGCCAGCAGCCGCATGTTTGTAGGGGCCTCGAGCTCCTACAATGAGCAGTTCTTC.

A few counts support this clonotype. The chain combines TRBV7-2 with TRBJ2-2; D call uncertain. Trimming shortened V by 5 bases and J by 6 bases, and 10 bases separated the two germline ends. The CDR3 runs 13 residues. Germline V gene sequence: CDR1 SGHTA, CDR2 FQGNSA. The CDR3 region is CASSLRVSGELFF. In nucleotides, the CDR3 is TGTGCCAGCAGCCTTAGGGTTTCCGGGGAGCTGTTTTTT.

This clonotype has a count of ten or more. The gene calls are TRBV7-2 and TRBJ2-3, with 9 bases aligning to TRBD2. This CDR3 spans 16 amino acids. The V gene end was trimmed by 0 bases and the J gene end by 3 bases; junction bases not matched to a gene: 4. CDR1 and CDR2 from the germline V gene are SGHTA and FQGNSA. CDR3 loop: CASSLADLAGTDTQYF. The CDR3 DNA sequence: TGTGCCAGCAGCTTAGCAGACCTAGCGGGAACAGATACGCAGTATTTT. Filled out from reference TRBV7-2 and TRBJ2-3, the complete variable domain reads GAGVSQSPSNKVTEKGKDVELRCDPISGHTALYWYRQSLGQGLEFLIYFQGNSAPDKSGLPSDRFSAERTGGSVSTLTIQRTQQEDSAVYLCASSLADLAGTDTQYFGPGTRLTVL.

The CDR3 bases are TGTGCCAGCAGCCAAGATAATGGAGGCCCCAATGAGCAGTTCTTC. Protein: CASSQDNGGPNEQFF. The chain recombines TRBV4-2 with TRBJ2-1; weak D call: TRBD2 (5 bases). V was pared by 0 bases and J by 6 bases, with 12 bases between. The germline gives CDR1 LGHNA, CDR2 YNFKEQ. The length of the CDR3 is 15 residues.